This is a list of T cell receptor beta chains from one sample in a study of a mutant IDH1 vaccine in newly diagnosed glioma. Their antigens are not known. Sequencing used immunoSEQ multiplex PCR; TCRdb keeps in-frame clones, though not all of them. The table shows 50,000 to 75,000 clones, with 84% occurring only once. Sample: PBMCs, taken from a glioma patient whose treatment included an IDH1 peptide vaccine. The receptor source for this set is a woman aged 45-65 years with glioma. Both conserved end residues are part of each CDR3. Each record gives: clone size, CDR3 length, V gene, J gene, D gene, CDR3 DNA, CDR3 protein. A D gene is named only where the DNA matches it firmly. Clone size is shown for a subset of rows, as once, few, many or a class of expanded clone.

size: .
length: 13
V: TRBV9
J: TRBJ2-5
D: TRBD2
DNA: TGTGCCAGCTCCGGGGGGGCGCGCGAGACCCAGTACTTC
CDR3: CASSGGARETQYF

size: .
length: 16
V: TRBV5-1
J: TRBJ2-2
D: TRBD2
DNA: TGCGCCAGCAGCTTGGGTAGCGGGGGGGCAACCGGGGAGCTGTTTTTT
CDR3: CASSLGSGGATGELFF

size: .
length: 14
V: TRBV5-6
J: TRBJ2-7
D: .
DNA: TGTGCCAGCAGCTTGGGTCCAGGGGTTGACGAGCAGTACTTC
CDR3: CASSLGPGVDEQYF

size: .
length: 17
V: TRBV10-3
J: TRBJ1-4
D: .
DNA: TGTGCCATCAGTGAAAATCCGGCGGCTTCATATAATGAAAAACTGTTTTTT
CDR3: CAISENPAASYNEKLFF

size: .
length: 14
V: TRBV5-6
J: TRBJ2-7
D: TRBD1
DNA: TGTGCCAGCAGCGGGGACAGGGGGAACTACGAGCAGTACTTC
CDR3: CASSGDRGNYEQYF

size: .
length: 11
V: TRBV4-2
J: TRBJ1-2
D: .
DNA: TGTGCCACCCGCACTGGGGCTGGCTACACCTTC
CDR3: CATRTGAGYTF

size: once
length: 15
V: TRBV27
J: TRBJ2-7
D: TRBD2
DNA: TGTGCCAGCAGTTTAAGCGGGGCGAGCTCCTACGAGCAGTACTTC
CDR3: CASSLSGASSYEQYF

size: once
length: 17
V: TRBV9
J: TRBJ2-6
D: .
DNA: TGTGCCAGCAGCCCCCGGACGGGTGTGGAAGGGGCCAACGTCCTGACTTTC
CDR3: CASSPRTGVEGANVLTF

size: few
length: 13
V: TRBV2
J: TRBJ1-2
D: .
DNA: TGTGCCGGTCGGTCCGGGACGCTCAATAGCTACACCTTC
CDR3: CAGRSGTLNSYTF

size: .
length: 15
V: TRBV4-1
J: TRBJ1-6
D: .
DNA: TGCGCCAGCAGCCAAGACCCAGGGATTAATTCACCCCTCCACTTT
CDR3: CASSQDPGINSPLHF

size: few
length: 13
V: TRBV2
J: TRBJ1-1
D: .
DNA: TGTGCCAGCAGAGAGACAGAGAACACTGAAGCTTTCTTT
CDR3: CASRETENTEAFF

size: .
length: 12
V: TRBV7-9
J: TRBJ2-3
D: .
DNA: TGTGCCAGCAGCTCAGCCCCAGATACGCAGTATTTT
CDR3: CASSSAPDTQYF

size: .
length: 12
V: TRBV27
J: TRBJ1-2
D: .
DNA: TGTGCCAGCAGTGGGAATAACTATGGCTACACCTTC
CDR3: CASSGNNYGYTF

size: .
length: 15
V: TRBV27
J: TRBJ1-6
D: TRBD1
DNA: TGTGCCAGCCAGGGACAGAGCTCCTATAATTCACCCCTCCACTTT
CDR3: CASQGQSSYNSPLHF

size: .
length: 14
V: TRBV5-5
J: TRBJ2-7
D: .
DNA: TGTGAGTCCAGAAGCGGAATCCTTACCTACGAGCAGTACTTC
CDR3: CESRSGILTYEQYF

size: .
length: 14
V: TRBV7-8
J: TRBJ2-7
D: TRBD1
DNA: TGTGCCAGCAGCTCTCGACAGGGGGAATACGAGCAGTACTTC
CDR3: CASSSRQGEYEQYF

size: .
length: 14
V: TRBV10-2
J: TRBJ1-2
D: .
DNA: TGCGCCAGCAGTGAGTCGTGGGGGGCAGGTGGCTACACCTTC
CDR3: CASSESWGAGGYTF

size: once
length: 11
V: TRBV6-4
J: TRBJ2-7
D: TRBD1
DNA: TGTGCCAGGACAGGGCCCTACGAGCAGTACTTC
CDR3: CARTGPYEQYF

size: .
length: 16
V: TRBV4-2
J: TRBJ2-7
D: .
DNA: TGTGCCAGCAGCCAAGAATTGGGGTGGGTCTACGACGAGCAGTACTTC
CDR3: CASSQELGWVYDEQYF

size: once
length: 16
V: TRBV30
J: TRBJ1-2
D: TRBD1
DNA: TGTGCCTGGAGTGTATCTACGGGACAGGGGGCGGGGGGCTACACCTTC
CDR3: CAWSVSTGQGAGGYTF

size: few
length: 13
V: TRBV10-1
J: TRBJ1-2
D: .
DNA: TGCGCCAGCAGTGTGGACAGAAACTATGGCTACACCTTC
CDR3: CASSVDRNYGYTF

size: .
length: 14
V: TRBV27
J: TRBJ1-1
D: TRBD1
DNA: TGTGCCAGCAGGATACAGGGGACGAACACTGAAGCTTTCTTT
CDR3: CASRIQGTNTEAFF

size: .
length: 15
V: TRBV27
J: TRBJ2-7
D: .
DNA: TGTGCCAGCAGTACAAGAAACCGGGATATATACGAGCAGTACTTC
CDR3: CASSTRNRDIYEQYF

size: .
length: 14
V: TRBV9
J: TRBJ2-4
D: TRBD1
DNA: TGTGCCAGCAGCGATTTGACAGGGAGACACATTCAGTACTTC
CDR3: CASSDLTGRHIQYF

size: .
length: 14
V: TRBV13
J: TRBJ1-2
D: TRBD1
DNA: TGTGCCAGCAGCTCGAGACAGGGGGCCTATGGCTACACCTTC
CDR3: CASSSRQGAYGYTF

size: .
length: 13
V: TRBV7-8
J: TRBJ1-1
D: .
DNA: TGTGCCAGCAGCTTGGGGGGGGACACTGAAGCTTTCTTT
CDR3: CASSLGGDTEAFF

size: .
length: 13
V: TRBV29-1
J: TRBJ1-5
D: .
DNA: TGCAGCGTTCGAGGGCACTTTAATCAGCCCCAGCATTTT
CDR3: CSVRGHFNQPQHF

size: .
length: 16
V: TRBV5-8
J: TRBJ2-4
D: TRBD1
DNA: TGTGCCAGCAGCCAGGACAGGGGGCTAGCCAAAAACATTCAGTACTTC
CDR3: CASSQDRGLAKNIQYF

size: .
length: 15
V: TRBV11-2
J: TRBJ1-6
D: .
DNA: TGTGCCAGCAGCTTAGAACCAGGAGGAAATTCACCCCTCCACTTT
CDR3: CASSLEPGGNSPLHF